This TCR beta chain appears in the sequencing data of a study of molecular identifiers for immune sequencing clone quantification. Study details: The replicates split RNA from around 18,000 or 91,000 naive CD8 cells five ways and sequenced four.

Note on this clonotype: What it binds is not known. One base away lies a much larger clone, so this may be a sequencing read error.

TCRdb re-derived calls from the PCR reads in MiXCR, one entry per CDR3 protein. Here the sample spans some 70,000 distinct CDR3 sequences, approximately 18% being singletons. The CDR3 covers 13 residues. Germline assignment: CDR1 SGHKS and CDR2 YYEKEE (reference sequence). The V gene end was trimmed by 5 bases and the J gene end by 3 bases; junction bases not matched to a gene: 5. Study-level points and caveats: Among effectors, clones above 20 RNA copies held over 97% of molecules; among naive cells, under 1%.

The sequencing sample was made of naive CD8+ T cells from blood, with Jurkat cell RNA spiked in. Regarding subset: FACS-sorted CD8+CD4-CCR7+CD45RA+ naive T cells. The TCR sequence derives from a human donor in good health. Some libraries in this study had Jurkat cell RNA spiked in. V usage is TRBV5-5 and J usage is TRBJ2-7; 7 bases are shared with TRBD1. CDR3 residues: CASSPQGDYEQYF. The CDR3 DNA reads TGTGCCAGCAGTCCCCAGGGGGACTACGAGCAGTACTTC.